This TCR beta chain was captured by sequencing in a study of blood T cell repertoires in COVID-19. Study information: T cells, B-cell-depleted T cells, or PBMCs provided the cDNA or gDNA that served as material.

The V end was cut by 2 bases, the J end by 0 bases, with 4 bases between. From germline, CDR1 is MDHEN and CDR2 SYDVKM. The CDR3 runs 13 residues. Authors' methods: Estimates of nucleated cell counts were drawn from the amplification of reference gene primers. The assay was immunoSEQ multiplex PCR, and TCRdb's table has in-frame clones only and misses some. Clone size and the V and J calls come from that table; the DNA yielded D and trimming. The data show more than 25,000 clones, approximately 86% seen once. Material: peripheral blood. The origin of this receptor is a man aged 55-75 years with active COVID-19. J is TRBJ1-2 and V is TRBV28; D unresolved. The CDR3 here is CASSLVTNYGYTF. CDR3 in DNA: TGTGCCAGCAGTTTAGTCACTAACTATGGCTACACCTTC.